What follows are 13 T cell receptor beta chains derived from one specimen sequenced in a study of CD8 T cells in ankylosing spondylitis. TCRdb redid the calling of the 5' RACE reads with MiXCR, one entry per CDR3 protein. The sample contains about 250,000 distinct CDR3 sequences, roughly 32% of which appear only once. Sequenced sample: blood, either unsorted or a sorted T cell fraction (not recorded which). The origin of the receptors is a male donor with ankylosing spondylitis or in good health (not recorded which).

The chain has TRBV20-1 and TRBJ2-5, with 7 nucleotides matching TRBD1. CDR1 is DFQATT and CDR2 is SNEGSKA in the germline V gene (reference sequence). The ends lost 6 bases at V and 5 bases at J; junction bases unmatched: 12. The CDR3 extends over 14 amino acids. CDR3 sequence reads: CSAYEYRGRETQYF. The CDR3 DNA reads TGCAGTGCCTATGAGTACAGGGGACGGGAGACCCAGTACTTC.

This clonotype was observed a handful of times. The chain employs TRBV29-1 and TRBJ2-1; D uncertain. V dropped 6 bases and J dropped 12 bases, with 12 bases sitting between them. The CDR3 loop spans 10 amino acids. Germline V gene sequence: CDR1 SQVTM, CDR2 ANQGSEA. This chain's CDR3 is CSVLTSGQFF. CDR3 nucleotides: TGCAGCGTCCTGACCTCCGGGCAGTTCTTC.

The chain couples TRBV20-1 to TRBJ1-5, with 8 bases lining up with TRBD1. Germline loops: CDR1 DFQATT, CDR2 SNEGSKA (reference sequence). This CDR3 contains 13 residues. The CDR3 sequence is CSRGRLSNQPQHF. In DNA form, the CDR3 reads TGCAGCAGGGGGCGCTTGAGCAATCAGCCCCAGCATTTT.

The rearrangement uses TRBV18 and TRBJ2-1; 12 bases agree with TRBD2. The V and J ends lost 5 bases and 9 bases, in that order; junction bases with no gene match: 8. CDR1 KGHSH and CDR2 LQKENI come from the germline V gene. The CDR3 runs to 15 residues. The CDR3 DNA is TGTGCCAGCTCATCAGGACTAGCGGGAAAGGTTGAGCAGTTCTTC. Its translation is CASSSGLAGKVEQFF.

The rearrangement links TRBV5-4 to TRBJ1-3; D unclear. The CDR3 length is 11 residues. In germline, CDR1 is SGHNT, CDR2 YYREEE (reference sequence). With 7 bases removed from V and 4 bases from J, the gap between germline ends came to 6 bases. The CDR3 bases are TGTGCCAGCGAACAGGGAAACACCATATATTTT. Translated, it gives CASEQGNTIYF.

The chain couples TRBV12-3 or TRBV12-4 to TRBJ2-3, with 10 bases identical to TRBD2. The CDR3 runs to 16 residues. The trim removed 5 bases at V and 6 bases at J, leaving 11 bases unmatched. The CDR3 sequence is CASSPSAGGVLDTQYF. The CDR3 DNA follows: TGTGCCAGCAGTCCCTCAGCGGGGGGGGTCTTGGATACGCAGTATTTT.

The rearrangement uses TRBV7-9 and TRBJ2-3, with 8 bases identical to TRBD1. With 6 bases clipped from V and 6 bases from J, the junction kept 5 bases outside the gene matches. This CDR3 comprises 13 residues. From germline, CDR1 is SEHNR and CDR2 FQNEAQ (reference sequence). The CDR3 loop is CASSPPGGDTQYF. CDR3 DNA: TGTGCCAGCAGTCCTCCAGGGGGCGATACGCAGTATTTT.

The chain links TRBV6-5 to TRBJ1-6; 8 nucleotides align to TRBD1. Germline trimming cut 2 bases from V and 9 bases from J; bases unmatched to any gene: 12. This CDR3 spans 17 amino acids. CDR1 is MNHEY and CDR2 is SVGAGI in the germline V gene. The CDR3 bases are TGTGCCAGCAGTTACCCCCCGAGGACAGGGCGGAGTTCACCCCTCCACTTT. Translation gives CASSYPPRTGRSSPLHF.

The rearrangement uses TRBV5-1 and TRBJ2-5; a weak D match, TRBD1 (5 bases). Per the germline V gene, CDR1 is SGHRS and CDR2 is YFSETQ. Trimming left V 2 bases short and J 1 base short, with 15 bases between. This CDR3 comprises 16 residues. The CDR3 loop is CASSFRAGYVQETQYF. The CDR3 nucleotides are TGCGCCAGCAGCTTCAGGGCAGGGTATGTCCAAGAGACCCAGTACTTC.

This clonotype showed up just a few times. V gene TRBV7-9 combines with J gene TRBJ1-2; tentative D call: TRBD1 (6 bases). Trimming cost V 0 bases and J 2 bases, with 13 bases left between them. This CDR3 region has 16 residues. In germline, CDR1 is SEHNR, CDR2 FQNEAQ (reference sequence). CDR3 DNA: TGTGCCAGCAGCTTAGCGCGGGGGGCAGCAAACTATGGCTACACCTTC. It is translated as CASSLARGAANYGYTF.

The gene calls are TRBV7-9 and TRBJ2-3; TRBD2 agrees at 7 bases. V lost 5 bases and J lost 0; bases outside the gene matches: 8. The germline V gene encodes CDR1 SEHNR and CDR2 FQNEAQ (reference sequence). This CDR3 has 16 amino acids. This CDR3 reads CASSPSLAESTDTQYF. The CDR3 region has the DNA TGTGCCAGCAGCCCCTCCCTAGCGGAGAGCACAGATACGCAGTATTTT.

V gene TRBV7-2 combines with J gene TRBJ2-7, with D possibly matching TRBD1 (5 bases). The germline V and J ends were trimmed by 5 bases and 8 bases, with 13 bases remaining between them. CDR1 SGHTA and CDR2 FQGNSA come from the germline V gene. There are 12 residues in the CDR3. CDR3 sequence: CASSPRQFQQYF. The CDR3 nucleotides are TGTGCCAGCAGCCCCCGACAGTTTCAGCAGTACTTC.

The chain recombines TRBV20-1 with TRBJ1-2; 7 nucleotides match TRBD1. CDR3 size: 12 residues. Unmatched junction bases numbered 8, after V lost 5 bases and J lost 8 bases. The germline CDR1 and CDR2 sequences are DFQATT and SNEGSKA (reference sequence). The CDR3 nucleotides are TGCAGTGCTCCCAGGGACAGTTTAGGCTACACCTTC. It translates to CSAPRDSLGYTF.